This T cell receptor (beta chain) was sequenced in a study of cytomegalovirus exposure and HLA in healthy donors. Whole-study context: Researchers previously reported finding some 110 million unique TCR beta sequences from around 200 million T cells.

PCR was performed using 60 Vbeta and 13 Jbeta primers. Sequenced by immunoSEQ multiplex PCR; TCRdb stores in-frame clones only, minus some. The table shows roughly 100,000 clones, with 55% to 65% occurring only once. This clone was observed a handful of times. Germline-derived CDR1 and CDR2 are SGHVS and FNYEAQ. Germline trimming cut 1 base from V and 5 bases from J; bases unmatched to any gene: 2. There are 15 residues in the CDR3. The sequenced sample was PBMCs. This sequence joins TRBV7-6 and TRBJ2-7, with TRBD2 matching over 13 bases. The receptor's source is a man aged 25 to 45 in good health and CMV-seropositive. The CDR3 is CASSLVGTSGDEQYF. The CDR3 bases are TGTGCCAGCAGCTTAGTTGGGACTAGCGGGGACGAGCAGTACTTC.